What follows are 26 T cell receptor beta chains derived from one specimen sequenced in a study of T cell changes during pregnancy in multiple sclerosis. Only in-frame clones appear in the TCRdb table, and some are missing; sequencing was by immunoSEQ multiplex PCR. The profile shows tens of thousands of clones, under 95% of them singletons. The material sequenced was peripheral blood, taken in the first trimester of pregnancy. The origin of the receptors is a female donor in good health, enrolled as a control in a pregnancy study.

This chain joins TRBV28 and TRBJ2-2; 8 positions match TRBD2. The ends lost 8 bases at V and 8 bases at J; junction bases unmatched: 13. This CDR3 is 15 amino acids long. Germline CDR1 reads MDHEN; CDR2 reads SYDVKM. CDR3 sequence (DNA): TGTGCCAGCGGTTCCGGCGGGGGGCTGTTTGGGGAGCTGTTTTTT. This encodes CASGSGGGLFGELFF. The variable domain in full, with the rest retrieved from reference TRBV28 and TRBJ2-2, is DVKVTQSSRYLVKRTGEKVFLECVQDMDHENMFWYRQDPGLGLRLIYFSYDVKMKEKGDIPEGYSVSREKKERFSLILESASTNQTSMYLCASGSGGGLFGELFFGEGSRLTVL.

This clone was seen a handful of times. This same CDR3 is encoded by further DNA sequences in the sample. The chain employs TRBV5-6 and TRBJ1-1, with 7 bases identical to TRBD1. Germline-derived CDR1 and CDR2 are SGHDT and YYEEEE. V shed 4 bases, J shed 5 bases, and the junction held 2 bases outside the gene matches. The CDR3 extends over 12 amino acids. The CDR3 reads CASSLRGTEAFF. The CDR3 DNA reads TGTGCCAGCAGCCTCAGGGGGACTGAAGCTTTCTTT.

V is TRBV4-3 and J is TRBJ1-1, with D hard to call. Deletions cut 0 bases from V and 1 base from J, with 9 bases between. Germline lookup yields CDR1 LGHNA and CDR2 YSLEER. This CDR3 spans 15 amino acids. CDR3 region: CASSQDLSKNTEAFF. In nucleotides, the CDR3 is TGCGCCAGCAGCCAAGATCTTAGCAAGAACACTGAAGCTTTCTTT.

The rearrangement uses TRBV11-1 and TRBJ2-3; D not certain. With 3 bases removed from V and 2 bases from J, the gap between germline ends came to 9 bases. CDR3 size: 14 residues. From germline, CDR1 is SGHAT and CDR2 FQDESV (reference sequence). The CDR3 DNA reads TGTGCCAGCAGCTTCGCGCTATTCACAGATACGCAGTATTTT. The encoded protein is CASSFALFTDTQYF.

V usage is TRBV4-3 and J usage is TRBJ1-2; TRBD1 agrees at 7 bases. The J segment lost 3 bases and the V segment lost 1 base, leaving 2 bases of the junction unmatched. CDR1 and CDR2 from the germline V gene are LGHNA and YSLEER. The CDR3 covers 14 residues. The CDR3 loop reads CASSQATGDYGYTF. The CDR3 region has the DNA TGCGCCAGCAGCCAAGCTACAGGGGACTATGGCTACACCTTC.

The V gene is TRBV7-3, the J gene TRBJ1-1, with D perhaps matching TRBD1 (5 bases). CDR1 SGHTA and CDR2 FQGTGA come from the germline V gene. Trimming stripped 6 bases from V and 3 bases from J, with 14 bases between. The CDR3 loop spans 14 amino acids. The CDR3 protein is CASRSGHVDTEAFF. The DNA for the CDR3 is TGTGCCAGCAGGTCCGGACACGTGGACACTGAAGCTTTCTTT.

This chain joins TRBV5-1 and TRBJ2-5; 7 positions match TRBD1. The germline V gene encodes CDR1 SGHRS and CDR2 YFSETQ. This CDR3 spans 15 amino acids. V dropped 0 bases and J dropped 4; count of bases not matched to a gene: 6. The CDR3 sequence is CASSLGYGTAETQYF. In DNA form, the CDR3 reads TGCGCCAGCAGCTTGGGGTATGGGACAGCAGAGACCCAGTACTTC.

This chain links TRBV28 with TRBJ1-1, with D possibly matching TRBD1 (5 bases). Per germline, CDR1 MDHEN and CDR2 SYDVKM. Trimming took off 4 bases at V and 9 bases at J, with 18 bases between the two ends. The CDR3 is made up of 14 amino acids. CDR3 DNA: TGTGCCAGCAGTTCGGGGGAGGTCCCAAGGAAAGCTTTCTTT. Translation: CASSSGEVPRKAFF.

The table lists this clone with a count of one. This chain connects TRBV28 to TRBJ1-2; weak D call: TRBD1 (6 bases). The CDR3 has 14 amino acids. V was clipped by 4 bases and J by 6 bases, with 15 bases between them. Germline lookup yields CDR1 MDHEN and CDR2 SYDVKM. CDR3 DNA sequence: TGTGCCAGCAGTTCGCGAAATGGACAGAATGGCTACACCTTC. Amino acids: CASSSRNGQNGYTF.

The genes are TRBV5-6 and TRBJ1-1; 7 nucleotides agree with TRBD1. Trimming at V came to 2 bases and at J to 0 bases, leaving 10 bases not matched to a gene. CDR1 SGHDT and CDR2 YYEEEE come from the germline V gene. The CDR3 contains 17 residues. DNA of the CDR3: TGTGCCAGCAGCTTAGTAGGGGGCGAGGGGCTGAACACTGAAGCTTTCTTT. Amino acids: CASSLVGGEGLNTEAFF.

The chain is built from TRBV29-1 and TRBJ2-3, with TRBD2 identical over 7 bases. The CDR3 is 14 amino acids. V trimming: 6 bases; J trimming: 5 bases; junction bases outside the gene matches: 11. Germline CDR1 and CDR2: SQVTM and ANQGSEA. The CDR3, as DNA: TGCAGCGTGGACGGACTAGGAGGAAGAGATACGCAGTATTTT. Its protein product is CSVDGLGGRDTQYF.

The gene calls are TRBV9 and TRBJ2-2; 15 nucleotides match TRBD2. This CDR3 has 17 amino acids. The germline V gene encodes CDR1 SGDLS and CDR2 YYNGEE. J lost 6 bases, V lost 3 bases, and 6 bases had no gene match. The CDR3 DNA reads TGTGCCAGCAGCGGGACTAGCGGGGGGGCCTACGCCGGGGAGCTGTTTTTT. Translation gives CASSGTSGGAYAGELFF.

CDR3 in DNA: TGTGCCAGCTCGGGATTCTCTGGAAACACCATATATTTT. Translating gives CASSGFSGNTIYF. V is TRBV11-1 and J is TRBJ1-3; no clear D. Trimming stripped 8 bases from V and 0 bases from J, with 8 bases between. Germline CDR1 reads SGHAT; CDR2 reads FQDESV (reference sequence). This CDR3 spans 13 amino acids.

The genes are TRBV9 and TRBJ2-5, with a tentative D call TRBD2 (7 bases). The CDR3 sequence is 15 residues long. Trimming pared 4 bases from V and 5 bases from J, leaving 18 bases between. Germline CDR1 and CDR2: SGDLS and YYNGEE. CDR3 loop: CASSRRGGAAETQYF. Written as DNA, the CDR3 is TGTGCCAGCAGCAGACGAGGGGGGGCGGCGGAGACCCAGTACTTC.

The chain carries TRBV6-4 and TRBJ1-5; no definite D call. In germline, CDR1 is MRHNA, CDR2 SNTAGT. The CDR3 consists of 13 residues. V gave up 8 bases and J gave up 4 bases, with 12 bases separating them. Here the CDR3 DNA reads TGTGCCAGCCGGGGTGCAGGAAATCAGCCCCAGCATTTT. Translated: CASRGAGNQPQHF.

The chain joins TRBV6-6 to TRBJ1-2; TRBD1 matches 7 bases. The germline V gene encodes CDR1 MNHNY and CDR2 SVGAGI (reference sequence). This CDR3 is built from 14 residues. V was pared by 5 bases and J by 1 base, with 4 bases of the junction left unmatched. The CDR3 DNA reads TGTGCCAGCAGTCCGGGACAGTTTAACTATGGCTACACCTTC. It translates to CASSPGQFNYGYTF.

J is TRBJ2-7 and V is TRBV5-1, with 8 positions matching TRBD1. There are 15 residues in the CDR3. V trimming: 0 bases; J trimming: 3 bases; junction bases outside the gene matches: 5. Germline values: CDR1 SGHRS, CDR2 YFSETQ. The CDR3 loop is CASSLAGTGYYEQYF. The CDR3 region has the DNA TGCGCCAGCAGCTTGGCCGGGACAGGCTACTACGAGCAGTACTTC.

The genes are TRBV5-1 and TRBJ2-1, with 8 bases fitting TRBD1. Trimming removed 1 base from V and 8 bases from J; junction bases left unmatched: 11. The CDR3 covers 16 residues. The V gene's germline CDR1 is SGHRS and CDR2 YFSETQ. CDR3 coding DNA: TGCGCCAGCAGCTTGACGACAGGGGCACTGGGCTATGAGCAGTTCTTC. Residues: CASSLTTGALGYEQFF. Full variable domain (outside the CDR3, taken from reference TRBV5-1 and TRBJ2-1): KAGVTQTPRYLIKTRGQQVTLSCSPISGHRSVSWYQQTPGQGLQFLFEYFSETQRNKGNFPGRFSGRQFSNSRSEMNVSTLELGDSALYLCASSLTTGALGYEQFFGPGTRLTVL.

V gene TRBV4-3 combines with J gene TRBJ1-2, with D hard to call. Germline V gene lookup returns CDR1 LGHNA and CDR2 YSLEER. Trimming took off 0 bases at V and 4 bases at J, with 9 bases between the two ends. This CDR3 contains 14 residues. This CDR3 is CASSQEAGAYGYTF. The CDR3 DNA reads TGCGCCAGCAGCCAAGAGGCAGGTGCCTATGGCTACACCTTC.

This clone has a handful of counts. The genes are TRBV18 and TRBJ1-2, with no clear D. Germline CDR1 is KGHSH and CDR2 is LQKENI. The CDR3 loop spans 15 amino acids. V lost 5 bases, J lost 4 bases, and 17 bases lay in between. In DNA form, the CDR3 reads TGTGCCAGCTCAACAGCGACTATCCTTAGCTATGGCTACACCTTC. Protein: CASSTATILSYGYTF.

J is TRBJ2-3 and V is TRBV10-1; TRBD2 matches 8 bases. There are 11 residues in the CDR3. Germline V gives CDR1 WNHNN, CDR2 SYGVQD (reference sequence). J lost 14 bases, V lost 7 bases, and 8 bases had no gene match. This CDR3 reads CASTSGGPRYF. In nucleotides, the CDR3 is TGCGCCAGCACCAGCGGGGGCCCCCGGTATTTT.

The CDR3 sequence is CASSGVRGLYEQYF. DNA for the CDR3: TGTGCCAGCAGCGGAGTCAGGGGGCTCTACGAGCAGTACTTC. The chain combines TRBV11-2 with TRBJ2-7; 8 bases fit TRBD1. After removal of 5 bases from V and 3 bases from J, the junction contained 6 bases not matched to a gene. The CDR3 totals 14 residues. Germline V CDR1 and CDR2: SGHAT, FQNNGV.

The genes are TRBV9 and TRBJ1-2; D gene uncertain. Germline V gives CDR1 SGDLS, CDR2 YYNGEE. This CDR3 region has 11 residues. With 4 bases removed from V and 7 bases from J, the gap between germline ends came to 8 bases. The CDR3 protein is CASSSIIGYTF. In DNA, the CDR3 is TGTGCCAGCAGCTCTATTATTGGCTACACCTTC. Based on the CDR3 plus reference TRBV9 and TRBJ1-2, the full variable domain is DSGVTQTPKHLITATGQRVTLRCSPRSGDLSVYWYQQSLDQGLQFLIQYYNGEERAKGNILERFSAQQFPDLHSELNLSSLELGDSALYFCASSSIIGYTFGSGTRLTVV.

This rearrangement joins TRBV11-2 to TRBJ2-5; D may be TRBD2 (5 bases). Between the trimmed V and J ends, which lost 3 bases and 5 bases, there was a span of 10 bases. Looked up from germline, CDR1 is SGHAT and CDR2 is FQNNGV. This CDR3 is built from 13 residues. The CDR3 nucleotides read TGTGCCAGCAGCTTCGACTACTGGGAGACCCAGTACTTC. Translating it yields CASSFDYWETQYF.

This chain connects TRBV7-2 to TRBJ1-1; the D gene is possibly TRBD1 (6 bases). CDR3 length: 16 amino acids. V was pared by 0 bases and J by 4 bases, with 15 bases between. The germline CDR1 and CDR2 sequences are SGHTA and FQGNSA. CDR3 nucleotides: TGTGCCAGCAGCTTAGCCTCTACAGGGTGGGCCACTGAAGCTTTCTTT. Translated: CASSLASTGWATEAFF.

The CDR3 loop reads CASSQDSGVSNSPLHF. The CDR3 coding sequence is TGTGCCAGCAGCCAAGATTCCGGGGTTAGCAATTCACCCCTCCACTTT. The chain links TRBV14 to TRBJ1-6; D is uncertain. The CDR3 loop spans 16 amino acids. Germline loops: CDR1 SGHDN, CDR2 FVKESK. Trimming stripped 0 bases from V and 7 bases from J, with 13 bases between.